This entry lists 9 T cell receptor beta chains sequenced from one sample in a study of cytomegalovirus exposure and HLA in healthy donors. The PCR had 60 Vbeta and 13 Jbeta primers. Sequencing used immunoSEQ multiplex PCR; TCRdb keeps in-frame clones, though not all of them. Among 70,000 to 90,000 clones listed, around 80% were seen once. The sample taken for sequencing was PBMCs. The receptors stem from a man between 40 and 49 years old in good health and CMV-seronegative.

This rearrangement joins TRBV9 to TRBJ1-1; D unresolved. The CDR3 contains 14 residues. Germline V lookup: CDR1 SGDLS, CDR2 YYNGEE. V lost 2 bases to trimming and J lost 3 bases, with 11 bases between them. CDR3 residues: CASSVQAVYTEAFF. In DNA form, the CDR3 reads TGTGCCAGCAGCGTTCAGGCAGTGTACACTGAAGCTTTCTTT.

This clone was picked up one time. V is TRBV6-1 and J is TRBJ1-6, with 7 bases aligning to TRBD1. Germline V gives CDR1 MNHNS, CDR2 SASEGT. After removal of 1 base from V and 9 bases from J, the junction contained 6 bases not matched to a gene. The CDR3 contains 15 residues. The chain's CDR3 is CASSEDRGSGSPLHF. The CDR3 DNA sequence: TGTGCCAGCAGTGAAGACAGGGGCAGCGGTTCACCCCTCCACTTT.

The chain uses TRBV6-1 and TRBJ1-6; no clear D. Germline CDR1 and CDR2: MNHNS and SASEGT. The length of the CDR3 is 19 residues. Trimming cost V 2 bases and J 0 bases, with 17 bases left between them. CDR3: CASSEKLDSKLSYNSPLHF. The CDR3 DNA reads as TGTGCCAGCAGTGAAAAACTAGATTCGAAACTCTCCTATAATTCACCCCTCCACTTT.

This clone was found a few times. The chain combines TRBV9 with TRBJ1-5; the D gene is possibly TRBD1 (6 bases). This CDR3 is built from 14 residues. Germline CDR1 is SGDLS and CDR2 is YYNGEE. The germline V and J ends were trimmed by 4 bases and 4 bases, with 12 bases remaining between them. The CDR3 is CASSPGTTNQPQHF. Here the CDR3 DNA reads TGTGCCAGCAGCCCCGGGACAACGAATCAGCCCCAGCATTTT.

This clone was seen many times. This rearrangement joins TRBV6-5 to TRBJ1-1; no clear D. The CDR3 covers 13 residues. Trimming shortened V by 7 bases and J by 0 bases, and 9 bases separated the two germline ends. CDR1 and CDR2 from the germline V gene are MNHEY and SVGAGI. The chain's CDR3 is CASNLQLNTEAFF. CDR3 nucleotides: TGTGCCAGCAACCTACAGCTGAACACTGAAGCTTTCTTT.

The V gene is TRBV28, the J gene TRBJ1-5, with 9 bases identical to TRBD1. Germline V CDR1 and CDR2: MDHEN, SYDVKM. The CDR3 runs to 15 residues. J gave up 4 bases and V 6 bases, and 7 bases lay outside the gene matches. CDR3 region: CASRPHRGQNQPQHF. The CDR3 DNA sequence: TGTGCCAGCAGACCGCACAGGGGGCAGAATCAGCCCCAGCATTTT.

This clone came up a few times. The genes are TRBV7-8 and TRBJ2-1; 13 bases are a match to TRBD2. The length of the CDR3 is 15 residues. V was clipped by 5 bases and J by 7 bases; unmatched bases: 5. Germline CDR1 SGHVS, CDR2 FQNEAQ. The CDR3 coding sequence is TGTGCCAGCAGCCCCGGACTAGCGGGGGCTAATGAGCAGTTCTTC. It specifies CASSPGLAGANEQFF.

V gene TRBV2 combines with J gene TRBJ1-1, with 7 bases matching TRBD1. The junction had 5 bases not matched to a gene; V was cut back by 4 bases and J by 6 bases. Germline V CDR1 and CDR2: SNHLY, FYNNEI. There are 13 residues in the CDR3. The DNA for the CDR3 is TGTGCCAGCAGTGCGGACAGGTCTCCTGAAGCTTTCTTT. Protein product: CASSADRSPEAFF.

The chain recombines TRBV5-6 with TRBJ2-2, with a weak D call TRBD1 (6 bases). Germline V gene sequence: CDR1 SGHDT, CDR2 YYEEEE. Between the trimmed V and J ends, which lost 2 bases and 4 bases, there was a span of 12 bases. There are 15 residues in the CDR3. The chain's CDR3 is CASSLSGARTGELFF. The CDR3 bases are TGTGCCAGCAGCTTATCAGGGGCGCGCACCGGGGAGCTGTTTTTT. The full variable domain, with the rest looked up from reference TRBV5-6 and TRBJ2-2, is DAGVTQSPTHLIKTRGQQVTLRCSPKSGHDTVSWYQQALGQGPQFIFQYYEEEERQRGNFPDRFSGHQFPNYSSELNVNALLLGDSALYLCASSLSGARTGELFFGEGSRLTVL.